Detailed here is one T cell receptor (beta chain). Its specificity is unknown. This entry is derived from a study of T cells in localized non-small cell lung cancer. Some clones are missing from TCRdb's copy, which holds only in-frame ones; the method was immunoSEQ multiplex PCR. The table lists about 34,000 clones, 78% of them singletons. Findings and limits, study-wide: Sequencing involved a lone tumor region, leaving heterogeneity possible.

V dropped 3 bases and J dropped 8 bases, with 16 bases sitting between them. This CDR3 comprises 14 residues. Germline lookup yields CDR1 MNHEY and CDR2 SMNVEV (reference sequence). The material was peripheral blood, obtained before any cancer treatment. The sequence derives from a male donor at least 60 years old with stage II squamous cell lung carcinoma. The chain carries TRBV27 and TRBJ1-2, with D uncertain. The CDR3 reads CASSFRHGERGYTF. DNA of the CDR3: TGTGCCAGCAGTTTTCGGCACGGAGAACGAGGCTACACCTTC.